This TCR beta chain was recorded in a study of shared clonotypes between healthy human individuals. The V gene end was trimmed by 5 bases and the J gene end by 3 bases; junction bases not matched to a gene: 6. Germline CDR1 and CDR2: SGHTA and FQGNSA. This CDR3 has 14 amino acids. In the CD4+ fraction, cells were divided into CD45RA+ naive and CD45RA-negative memory subsets. Assay runs were performed at deep level. Clones were read by immunoSEQ multiplex PCR, and TCRdb kept only the in-frame ones, dropping some. The sample includes around 1.1 million clones, about 80% of them seen just once. This receptor was identified in a man younger than 35 in good health. Some clones in this sample may be carry-over from other donors' samples. The specimen was memory CD4+ T cells from PBMCs. Subset noted: CD45RA-negative fraction. The chain recombines TRBV7-2 with TRBJ1-2; TRBD1 agrees at 7 bases. The chain's CDR3 is CASSAQTGHYGYTF. In DNA form, the CDR3 reads TGTGCCAGCAGCGCCCAGACAGGGCACTATGGCTACACCTTC.